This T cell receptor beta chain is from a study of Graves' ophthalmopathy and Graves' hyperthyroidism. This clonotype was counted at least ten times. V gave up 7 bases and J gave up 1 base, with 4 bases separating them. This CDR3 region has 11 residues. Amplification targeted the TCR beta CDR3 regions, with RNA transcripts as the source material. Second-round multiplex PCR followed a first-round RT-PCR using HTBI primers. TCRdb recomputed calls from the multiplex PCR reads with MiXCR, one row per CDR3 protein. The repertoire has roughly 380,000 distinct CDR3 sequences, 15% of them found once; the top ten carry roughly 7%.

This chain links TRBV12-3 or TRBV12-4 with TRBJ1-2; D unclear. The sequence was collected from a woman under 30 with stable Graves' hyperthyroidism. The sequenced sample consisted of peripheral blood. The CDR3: CASMVNYGYTF. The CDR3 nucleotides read TGTGCCAGCATGGTTAACTATGGCTACACCTTC.